The present T cell receptor (beta chain) was sequenced within a study of T cells in Graves' hyperthyroidism and ophthalmopathy. Study conclusions and caveats: Ophthalmopathy was predicted by the model a median of roughly 6 months ahead of onset.

In making diagnoses, clinical symptoms, serum thyroxine and TRAb, thyroid ultrasound and orbital computed tomography were all used. For this clonotype: Antigen: not known.

TCR beta CDR3 regions were amplified from RNA. HTBI primers drove first-round RT-PCR of the TCR CDR3. TCRdb used MiXCR to reprocess the multiplex PCR reads, holding one entry per CDR3 protein. This sample has approximately 630,000 distinct CDR3 sequences, with 15% to 20% found just once. The clonotype originates from a woman aged 25 to 39 with Graves' hyperthyroidism. The sequencing sample was made of blood.

The CDR3 loop reads CASSFGAAQDTQYF. The CDR3 nucleotides are TGTGCCAGCAGTTTCGGGGCCGCCCAGGATACGCAGTATTTT. The chain uses TRBV28 and TRBJ2-3; D may be TRBD1 or TRBD2 (5 bases each). Germline-derived CDR1 and CDR2 are MDHEN and SYDVKM. The CDR3 has 14 residues. Trimming removed 3 bases from V and 6 bases from J, with 13 bases in between.